This entry describes one T cell receptor (beta chain). The target antigen is unknown. V lost 3 bases and J 6 bases, leaving 15 bases between the germline ends. Per the germline V gene, CDR1 is LNHDA and CDR2 is SQIVND (reference sequence). The length of the CDR3 is 14 residues. The data were produced by immunoSEQ multiplex PCR, yet TCRdb's version contains in-frame clones alone and is incomplete. This sample has about 150,000 clones; roughly nine tenths occur once, and the top ten carry roughly 4%. The source of the sample is a study of T cell responses to AZD1222 COVID-19 vaccine. Study results and limitations: There were mostly white British donors and more females than males, and clonal diversity was possibly underestimated. It was only after the peak T cell response that any repertoires were sampled.

The receptor was derived from an adult who received the AZD1222 COVID-19 vaccine. The sample in question was peripheral blood, obtained 28 days after the second AZD1222 dose. This chain uses TRBV19 with TRBJ2-7; weak D call: TRBD2 (6 bases). Here the CDR3 DNA reads TGTGCCAGTAGTATCCGGGGGAGGCACAGCGAGCAGTACTTC. It translates to CASSIRGRHSEQYF.